This T cell receptor beta chain was found in a study of CD8 T cells in ankylosing spondylitis. CDR1 LNHDA and CDR2 SQIVND come from the germline V gene (reference sequence). This CDR3 is built from 17 residues. The V and J ends lost 4 bases and 8 bases, in that order; junction bases with no gene match: 14. A quantitative 5'-RACE method, one with molecular barcodes, was used to make TCR beta libraries. From the 5' RACE reads, TCRdb called clonotypes with MiXCR, one entry per CDR3 protein. The repertoire consists of tens of thousands of distinct CDR3 sequences, with 10% occurring once and the leading ten covering 15% to 20%. General study points: Within ankylosing spondylitis blood, a TCR beta motif made up of several highly homologous variants appeared to be characteristic.

This clonotype was recorded many times. Its specificity is unknown. Sequencing was carried out using blood, either unsorted or a sorted T cell fraction (not recorded which). This chain uses TRBV19 with TRBJ2-1; 10 bases fit TRBD1. This TCR derives from a male donor with ankylosing spondylitis or in good health (not recorded which). The CDR3 DNA sequence: TGTGCCAGTAGTAAGGACTCGCCGGGACAGGGGAGGGATGAGCAGTTCTTC. The encoded protein is CASSKDSPGQGRDEQFF. Drawing the rest from reference TRBV19 and TRBJ2-1, the complete variable domain is DGGITQSPKYLFRKEGQNVTLSCEQNLNHDAMYWYRQDPGQGLRLIYYSQIVNDFQKGDIAEGYSVSREKKESFPLTVTSAQKNPTAFYLCASSKDSPGQGRDEQFFGPGTRLTVL.